This TCR beta chain was profiled in a study of blood T cell repertoires in COVID-19. About the study: Samples came from the United States, Italy and Spain, spanning acute and convalescent COVID-19. The cDNA or gDNA used as material had been derived from T cells, B-cell-depleted T cells, or PBMCs.

The sample holds one count of this clone. Per the study methods: Quantification of nucleated cells was approximated via reference gene primer amplification. The protocol was immunoSEQ multiplex PCR, while the TCRdb copy is restricted to in-frame clones and leaves out a portion. That table gives V, J and clone size, and the DNA gave D and trimming. The sample lists a few hundred thousand clones; around 92% were seen once. Seattle enrolled patients during active infection and tracked them longitudinally. This TCR was sampled from a woman in her twenties or thirties with COVID-19, enrolled during active disease. Sequenced material: peripheral blood.

The CDR3 coding sequence is TGTGCCAGCAGGGGACAGGGGCTAAACACCGGGGAGCTGTTTTTT. Its protein product is CASRGQGLNTGELFF. This chain links TRBV2 with TRBJ2-2; TRBD1 matches at 10 bases. CDR1 is SNHLY and CDR2 is FYNNEI in the germline V gene. CDR3 length equals 15 residues. J gave up 2 bases and V 6 bases, and 3 bases lay outside the gene matches.